These 9 T cell receptor beta chains came from one sample sequenced in a study of control samples from healthy donors and cancer patients. Measured with immunoSEQ multiplex PCR; TCRdb has only the in-frame clones, and not every one. The listing contains 150,000 to 200,000 clones. The sample comprised blood. These receptors were taken from a woman between 25 and 40 years old in good health.

V and J are TRBV5-1 and TRBJ2-2, with D hard to call. The CDR3 runs to 12 residues. The germline V gene encodes CDR1 SGHRS and CDR2 YFSETQ. V was clipped by 4 bases and J by 9 bases, with 10 bases between them. The CDR3 loop is CASSVGARELFF. The CDR3 DNA is TGCGCCAGCAGCGTTGGCGCGCGGGAGCTGTTTTTT.

The gene calls are TRBV3-1 (or the pseudogene TRBV3-2) and TRBJ1-2, with 9 bases matching TRBD1. Germline V gives CDR1 LGHDT, CDR2 YNNKEL (reference sequence). This CDR3 comprises 14 residues. J gave up 6 bases and V 4 bases, and 6 bases lay outside the gene matches. The CDR3: CASSPRTGDHGYTF. CDR3 DNA sequence: TGTGCCAGCAGCCCCCGGACAGGGGATCATGGCTACACCTTC.

V and J are TRBV28 and TRBJ1-2; TRBD1 is a possible D gene (5 bases). Germline CDR1 reads MDHEN; CDR2 reads SYDVKM. Trimming took 2 bases from V and 2 from J, leaving 6 bases between them. CDR3 length: 13 amino acids. The CDR3 reads CASSLAGNYGYTF. The CDR3 coding sequence is TGTGCCAGCAGTTTAGCAGGGAACTATGGCTACACCTTC.

The CDR3 bases are TGTGCCAGCAGCTTCCCTCTGGCCGCCGGGACAGGGCCTACTGAAGCTTTCTTT. Translated: CASSFPLAAGTGPTEAFF. This chain links TRBV7-9 with TRBJ1-1, with 9 positions matching TRBD1. Germline V lookup: CDR1 SEHNR, CDR2 FQNEAQ (reference sequence). There are 18 residues in the CDR3. After removal of 3 bases from V and 5 bases from J, the junction contained 16 bases not matched to a gene.

This rearrangement joins TRBV5-1 to TRBJ2-1; D ambiguous. Looked up from germline, CDR1 is SGHRS and CDR2 is YFSETQ. The CDR3 length is 11 residues. V lost 4 bases to trimming and J lost 5 bases, with 4 bases between them. CDR3 nucleotides: TGCGCCAGCAGCCAGGACAATGAGCAGTTCTTC. Amino acids: CASSQDNEQFF.

The chain employs TRBV28 and TRBJ1-1; a possible D gene is TRBD1 (5 bases). Germline CDR1 and CDR2: MDHEN and SYDVKM. Trimming took off 4 bases at V and 11 bases at J, with 11 bases between the two ends. CDR3 length: 11 residues. CDR3 amino acids: CASSSAGPAFF. The CDR3 DNA follows: TGTGCCAGCAGTTCGGCAGGGCCGGCTTTCTTT. The whole variable domain, remainder taken from reference TRBV28 and TRBJ1-1, is DVKVTQSSRYLVKRTGEKVFLECVQDMDHENMFWYRQDPGLGLRLIYFSYDVKMKEKGDIPEGYSVSREKKERFSLILESASTNQTSMYLCASSSAGPAFFGQGTRLTVV.

This chain's CDR3 is CASRPGLRGLKGNTEAFF. CDR3 nucleotide sequence: TGTGCCAGCAGACCGGGGCTGAGGGGGCTCAAGGGGAACACTGAAGCTTTCTTT. The chain employs TRBV2 and TRBJ1-1, with 7 bases that match TRBD1. In germline, CDR1 is SNHLY, CDR2 FYNNEI. V trimming: 6 bases; J trimming: 1 base; junction bases outside the gene matches: 17. The CDR3 is 18 residues long.

V and J are TRBV12-3 or TRBV12-4 and TRBJ1-1, with D perhaps matching TRBD1 (5 bases). The CDR3 spans 12 residues. V was pared by 7 bases and J by 11 bases, with 17 bases between. The CDR3 sequence is CASTQGVSVAFF. CDR3 sequence (DNA): TGTGCCAGCACCCAGGGTGTGAGTGTGGCTTTCTTT.

This sequence joins TRBV4-1 and TRBJ1-5; 9 bases map to TRBD1. The CDR3 length is 17 residues. The germline V gene encodes CDR1 MGHRA and CDR2 YSYEKL. V shed 5 bases, J shed 0 bases, and the junction held 8 bases outside the gene matches. CDR3: CASSSQTGGYSNQPQHF. The CDR3 region has the DNA TGCGCCAGCAGCTCCCAGACAGGGGGGTATAGCAATCAGCCCCAGCATTTT.